This T cell receptor (beta chain) was retrieved from a study of CD8+CD57+ T cells in acquired aplastic anemia (dated by TCRdb to the late 2010s). Some background on the complete study: Extracted DNA from sorted CD4+ and CD8+ cells averaged about 3.4 ug, ranging from roughly 0.17 to 27.4 ug. CD8+CD57+ expansion was defined as a frequency above the mean frequency observed in healthy subjects. Here is what the overall study found, with its caveats: Some 31 CD8+ CDR3 sequences were shared between patients and controls but appeared highly expressed in patients and within their immunodominant clones. Patients and healthy controls showed no significant difference in CD8+ Simpson's diversity (P=0.060).

In the case of this clonotype: Its recognized antigen is unknown. Base quality data are lacking; no much larger clone is found one base away.

TCR beta VDJ combination and CDR3 sequence profiling used genomic DNA as the template. An Illumina HiSeq 2000 was the platform used for TCR repertoire sequencing. As for the authors' bioinformatics: TRBV/TRBJ rearrangement plots, CDR3 size and DJ length profiles, and Simpson's diversity index were used to evaluate the repertoires. The immunodominant clone was defined as the most abundant DNA sequence in deep sequencing data. CDR3 amino acid sequences were screened for sharing across subjects and compared with published repertoires and the VDJdb database. TCRdb's own reprocessing of the public reads used fastp at Q25 and MiXCR and kept productive beta chains. CDR3 protein duplicates are merged, each entry listing the most common genes and DNA. TCRdb's processing, not the study's, gives the V and J calls here. For this sample there are hundreds of thousands of distinct CDR3 sequences; roughly 80% appear just once. Approximately 42% of the sample comes from the top ten.

Expansion of CD8+CD57+ cells had been shown by flow cytometry in the patients chosen for sequencing. Every patient had a diagnosis of severe acquired aplastic anemia based on International Study of Aplastic Anemia and Agranulocytosis and Camitta criteria. No patient had received any therapy when blood was sampled. In this study, sorted CD4+ and CD8+ T cells from the blood of healthy subjects and of severe aplastic anemia patients had their TCR repertoires deep-sequenced. Patients were enrolled under clinicaltrials.gov protocols 00001620, 01623167, 00001397, 00071045, 00081523 and 00961064 in the USA. Ficoll-Paque density gradient centrifugation was used to isolate peripheral blood mononuclear cells. Before DNA extraction, CD4+ and CD8+ T cells were sorted with FACS or magnetic beads. The germline V gene (reference sequence) specifies LNHDA as CDR1 and SQIVND as CDR2. Taken from cysteine to phenylalanine, the CDR3 has 16 residues. Left in the record is the CDR3 DNA by itself, 48 bases read in frame from the first base. V and J lose 3 bases and 7 bases, and a span of 16 bases separates them.

The sample consisted of sorted CD4+, CD8+, or CD8+CD57+ T cells (not recorded which) from PBMCs. The receptor's source is a human donor with aplastic anemia. Recombination joined TRBV19 with TRBJ1-6; TRBD1 is a weak D gene call, 6 bases matching. The CDR3 in this case is CASSIRINTGNSPLHF. The DNA sequence follows: TGTGCCAGTAGTATCAGGATAAATACAGGGAATTCACCCCTCCACTTT.